This TCR beta chain was sequenced in a study of blood T cell repertoires in COVID-19. Across the study: PBMCs, B-cell-depleted T cells, or T cells provided the cDNA or gDNA that made up the material.

Losses at the gene ends were 5 bases for V and 3 bases for J; bases not matched to a gene: 7. Germline CDR1 reads SGHNT; CDR2 reads YENEEA. There are 17 residues in the CDR3. The method was immunoSEQ multiplex PCR; TCRdb's version includes in-frame clones alone and lacks a portion of them. The sample includes some 31,000 clones, 85% of them seen just once. Specimen: peripheral blood. This chain links TRBV11-3 with TRBJ2-2; 12 bases match TRBD1. This clonotype was obtained from a woman aged 55-75 years with active COVID-19. CDR3 loop: CASSPTGTGGDTGELFF. The CDR3 DNA follows: TGTGCCAGCAGCCCAACCGGGACAGGGGGCGACACCGGGGAGCTGTTTTTT.